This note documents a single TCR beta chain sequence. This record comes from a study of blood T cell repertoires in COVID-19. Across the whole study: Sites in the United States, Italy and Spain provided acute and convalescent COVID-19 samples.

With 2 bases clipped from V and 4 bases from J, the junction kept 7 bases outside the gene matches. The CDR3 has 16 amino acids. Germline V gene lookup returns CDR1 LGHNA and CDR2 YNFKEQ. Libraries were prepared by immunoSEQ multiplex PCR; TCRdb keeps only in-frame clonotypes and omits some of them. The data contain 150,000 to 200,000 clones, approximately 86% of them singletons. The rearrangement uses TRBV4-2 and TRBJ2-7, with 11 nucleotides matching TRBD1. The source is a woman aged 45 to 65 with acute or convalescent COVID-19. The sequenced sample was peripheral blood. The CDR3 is CASSQRAGQGAYEQYF. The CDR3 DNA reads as TGTGCCAGCAGCCAACGCGCCGGACAGGGGGCGTACGAGCAGTACTTC.